The clone carrying this T cell receptor (beta chain) has only one observation. The data are from a study of T cell changes during pregnancy in multiple sclerosis. Method: immunoSEQ multiplex PCR; TCRdb's copy keeps in-frame clones and lacks some. The sample records roughly 40,000 clones, about 92% being singletons. CDR3 size: 13 residues. Germline assignment: CDR1 MNHEY and CDR2 SVGAGI. With 5 bases removed from V and 7 bases from J, the gap between germline ends came to 12 bases. The specimen was peripheral blood, collected before pregnancy. The V call is TRBV6-5, the J call TRBJ1-5; a weak D match, TRBD1 (5 bases). The clonotype comes from a female donor with multiple sclerosis, enrolled in a pregnancy study. As DNA, the CDR3 is TGTGCCAGCAGTCCCTTCGGGGGGCAGCCCCAGCATTTT. Amino acid sequence: CASSPFGGQPQHF.